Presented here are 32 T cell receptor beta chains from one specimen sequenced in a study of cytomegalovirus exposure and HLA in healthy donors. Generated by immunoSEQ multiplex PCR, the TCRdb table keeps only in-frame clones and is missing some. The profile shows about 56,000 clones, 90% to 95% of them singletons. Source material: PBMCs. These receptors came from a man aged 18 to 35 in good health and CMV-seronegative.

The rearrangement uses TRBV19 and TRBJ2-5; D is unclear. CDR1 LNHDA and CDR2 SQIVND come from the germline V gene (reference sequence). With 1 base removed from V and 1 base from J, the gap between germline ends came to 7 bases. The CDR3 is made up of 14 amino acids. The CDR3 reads CASSIGDSQETQYF. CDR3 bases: TGTGCCAGTAGTATAGGAGACTCCCAAGAGACCCAGTACTTC.

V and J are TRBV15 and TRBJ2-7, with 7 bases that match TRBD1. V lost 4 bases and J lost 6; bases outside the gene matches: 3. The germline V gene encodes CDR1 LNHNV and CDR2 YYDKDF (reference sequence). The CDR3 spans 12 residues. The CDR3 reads CATSIQGREQYF. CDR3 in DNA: TGTGCCACCAGCATACAGGGGCGCGAGCAGTACTTC.

For the CDR3, the DNA is TGCGCCAGCAGCTTTGGGGACAGGGAAGTAGCTTTCTTT. Translating gives CASSFGDREVAFF. V and J are TRBV5-1 and TRBJ1-1, with 9 bases lining up with TRBD1. This CDR3 is 13 amino acids long. Germline CDR1 reads SGHRS; CDR2 reads YFSETQ. Trimming took 2 bases from V and 10 from J; bases not matched to a gene: 6.

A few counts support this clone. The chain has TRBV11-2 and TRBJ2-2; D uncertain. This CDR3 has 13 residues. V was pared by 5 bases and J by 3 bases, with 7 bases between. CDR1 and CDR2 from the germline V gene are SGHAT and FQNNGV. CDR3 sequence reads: CASSPTYTGELFF. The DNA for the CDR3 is TGTGCCAGCAGCCCGACTTACACCGGGGAGCTGTTTTTT.

DNA for the CDR3: TGTGCCAGCAGCTTTGACGGGAGAGGTTGGAATGAGCAGTTCTTC. It specifies CASSFDGRGWNEQFF. The chain couples TRBV7-3 to TRBJ2-1, with D possibly TRBD2 on 6 matching bases. CDR3 length: 15 residues. Germline CDR1 and CDR2: SGHTA and FQGTGA. V lost 3 bases and J lost 7, with 16 bases in between. The variable domain in full, with the rest retrieved from reference TRBV7-3 and TRBJ2-1, is GAGVSQTPSNKVTEKGKYVELRCDPISGHTALYWYRQSLGQGPEFLIYFQGTGAADDSGLPNDRFFAVRPEGSVSTLKIQRTERGDSAVYLCASSFDGRGWNEQFFGPGTRLTVL.

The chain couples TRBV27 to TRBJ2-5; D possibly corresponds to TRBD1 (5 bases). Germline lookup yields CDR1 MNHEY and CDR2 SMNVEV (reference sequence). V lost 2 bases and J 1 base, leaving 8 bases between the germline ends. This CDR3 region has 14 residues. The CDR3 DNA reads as TGTGCCAGCAGTTTAAGGCAGGGCCAAGAGACCCAGTACTTC. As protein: CASSLRQGQETQYF.

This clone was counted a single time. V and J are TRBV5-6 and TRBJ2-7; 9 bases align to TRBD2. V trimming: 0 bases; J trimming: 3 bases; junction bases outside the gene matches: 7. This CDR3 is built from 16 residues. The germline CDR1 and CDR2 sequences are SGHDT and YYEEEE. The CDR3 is CASSLVVSGSFYEQYF. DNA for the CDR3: TGTGCCAGCAGCTTGGTCGTTAGCGGGAGTTTCTACGAGCAGTACTTC.

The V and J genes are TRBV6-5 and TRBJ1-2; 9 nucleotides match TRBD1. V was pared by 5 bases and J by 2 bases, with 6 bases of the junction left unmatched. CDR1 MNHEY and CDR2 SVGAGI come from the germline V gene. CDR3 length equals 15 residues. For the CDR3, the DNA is TGTGCCAGCAGTCCCGGGACAGGGTCGAACTATGGCTACACCTTC. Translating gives CASSPGTGSNYGYTF.

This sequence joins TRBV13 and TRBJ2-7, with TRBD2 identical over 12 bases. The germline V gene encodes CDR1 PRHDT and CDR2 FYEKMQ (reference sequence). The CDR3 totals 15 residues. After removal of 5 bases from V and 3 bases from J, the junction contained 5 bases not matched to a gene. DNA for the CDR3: TGTGCCAGCAGCCGACCGGGACTAGCGGGCTACGAGCAGTACTTC. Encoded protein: CASSRPGLAGYEQYF.

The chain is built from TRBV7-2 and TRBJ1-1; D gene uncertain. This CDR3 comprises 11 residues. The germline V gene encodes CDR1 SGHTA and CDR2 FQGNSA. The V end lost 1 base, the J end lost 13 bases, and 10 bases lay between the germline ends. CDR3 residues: CASSLGHFNFF. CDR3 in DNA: TGTGCCAGCAGCTTAGGACATTTTAATTTCTTT.

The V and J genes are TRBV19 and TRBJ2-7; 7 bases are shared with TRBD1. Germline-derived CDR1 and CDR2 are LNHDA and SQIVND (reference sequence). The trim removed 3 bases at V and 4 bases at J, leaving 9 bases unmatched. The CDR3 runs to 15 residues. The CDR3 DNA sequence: TGTGCCAGTAGTATCGTCCCGCAGGGGGTTTACGAGCAGTACTTC. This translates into CASSIVPQGVYEQYF.

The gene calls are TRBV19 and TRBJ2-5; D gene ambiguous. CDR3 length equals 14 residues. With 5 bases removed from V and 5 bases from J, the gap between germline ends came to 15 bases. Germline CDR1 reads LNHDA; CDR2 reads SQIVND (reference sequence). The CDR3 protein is CASSPRVSMETQYF. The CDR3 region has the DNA TGTGCCAGTAGTCCGAGAGTTAGCATGGAGACCCAGTACTTC. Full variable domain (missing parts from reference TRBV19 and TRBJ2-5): DGGITQSPKYLFRKEGQNVTLSCEQNLNHDAMYWYRQDPGQGLRLIYYSQIVNDFQKGDIAEGYSVSREKKESFPLTVTSAQKNPTAFYLCASSPRVSMETQYFGPGTRLLVL.

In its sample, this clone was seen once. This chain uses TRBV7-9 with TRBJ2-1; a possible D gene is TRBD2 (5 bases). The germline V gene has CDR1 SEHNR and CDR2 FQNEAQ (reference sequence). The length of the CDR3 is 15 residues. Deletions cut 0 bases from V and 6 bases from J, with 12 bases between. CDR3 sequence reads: CASSLAEEGSNEQFF. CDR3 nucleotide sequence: TGTGCCAGCAGCTTAGCGGAAGAGGGAAGCAATGAGCAGTTCTTC.

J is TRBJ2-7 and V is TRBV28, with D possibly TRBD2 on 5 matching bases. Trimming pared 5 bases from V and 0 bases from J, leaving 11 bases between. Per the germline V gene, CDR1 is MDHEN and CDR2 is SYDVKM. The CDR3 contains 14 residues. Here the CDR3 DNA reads TGTGCCAGCAGTCGAGGGTCGACCTCCTACGAGCAGTACTTC. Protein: CASSRGSTSYEQYF.

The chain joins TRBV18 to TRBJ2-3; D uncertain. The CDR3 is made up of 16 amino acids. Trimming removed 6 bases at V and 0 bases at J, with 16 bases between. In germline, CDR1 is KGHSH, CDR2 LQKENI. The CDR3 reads CASSPVSATSTDTQYF. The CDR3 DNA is TGTGCCAGCTCCCCGGTGTCGGCGACTAGCACAGATACGCAGTATTTT.

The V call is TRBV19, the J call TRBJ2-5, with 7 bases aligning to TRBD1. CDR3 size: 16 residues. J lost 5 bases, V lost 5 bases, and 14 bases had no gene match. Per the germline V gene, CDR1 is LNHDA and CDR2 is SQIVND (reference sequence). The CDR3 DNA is TGTGCCAGTAGTTACCCGGTGAAGGGGGCGCAGGAGACCCAGTACTTC. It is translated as CASSYPVKGAQETQYF.

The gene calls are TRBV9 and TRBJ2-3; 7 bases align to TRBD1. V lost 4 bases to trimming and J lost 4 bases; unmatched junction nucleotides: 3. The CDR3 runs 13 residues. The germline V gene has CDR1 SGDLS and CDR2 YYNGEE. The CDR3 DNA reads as TGTGCCAGCAGCCAGGGGGTCCCAGATACGCAGTATTTT. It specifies CASSQGVPDTQYF.

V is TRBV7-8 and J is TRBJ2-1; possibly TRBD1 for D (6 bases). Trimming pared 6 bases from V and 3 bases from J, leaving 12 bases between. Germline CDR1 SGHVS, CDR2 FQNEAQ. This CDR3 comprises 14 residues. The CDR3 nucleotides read TGTGCCAGCAGTACCTGGGGGCTCTACAATGAGCAGTTCTTC. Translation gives CASSTWGLYNEQFF.

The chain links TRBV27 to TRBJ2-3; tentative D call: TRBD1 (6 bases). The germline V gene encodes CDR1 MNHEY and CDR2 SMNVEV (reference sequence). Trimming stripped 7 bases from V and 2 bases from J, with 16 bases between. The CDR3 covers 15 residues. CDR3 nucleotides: TGTGCCAGCACCCCCTGGGGGCCTTCCACAGATACGCAGTATTTT. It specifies CASTPWGPSTDTQYF.

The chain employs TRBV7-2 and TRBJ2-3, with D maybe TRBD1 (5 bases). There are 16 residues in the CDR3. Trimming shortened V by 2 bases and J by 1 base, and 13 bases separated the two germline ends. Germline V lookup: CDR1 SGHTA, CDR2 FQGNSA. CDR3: CASSLQGTVRTDTQYF. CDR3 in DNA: TGTGCCAGCAGCTTACAGGGTACAGTACGCACAGATACGCAGTATTTT.

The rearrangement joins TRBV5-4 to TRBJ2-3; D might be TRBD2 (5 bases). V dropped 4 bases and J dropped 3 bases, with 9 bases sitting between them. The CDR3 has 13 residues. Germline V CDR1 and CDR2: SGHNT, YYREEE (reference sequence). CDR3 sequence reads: CASSRGSTDTQYF. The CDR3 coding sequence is TGTGCCAGCAGCCGGGGATCGACAGATACGCAGTATTTT. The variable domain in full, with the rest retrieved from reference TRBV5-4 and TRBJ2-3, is ETGVTQSPTHLIKTRGQQVTLRCSSQSGHNTVSWYQQALGQGPQFIFQYYREEENGRGNFPPRFSGLQFPNYSSELNVNALELDDSALYLCASSRGSTDTQYFGPGTRLTVL.

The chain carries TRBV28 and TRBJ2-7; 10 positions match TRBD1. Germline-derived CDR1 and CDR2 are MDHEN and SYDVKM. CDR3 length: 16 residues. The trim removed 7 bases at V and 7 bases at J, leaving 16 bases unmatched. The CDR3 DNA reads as TGTGCCAGCACCGCCAGTACCGGACAGGGGGTAGGAGAGCAGTACTTC. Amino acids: CASTASTGQGVGEQYF.

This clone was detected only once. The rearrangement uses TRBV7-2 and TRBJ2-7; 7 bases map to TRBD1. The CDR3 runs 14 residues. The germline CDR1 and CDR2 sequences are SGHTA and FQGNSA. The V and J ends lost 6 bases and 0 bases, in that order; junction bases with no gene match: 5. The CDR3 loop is CASRWDRHSYEQYF. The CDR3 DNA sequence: TGTGCCAGCAGATGGGACAGACACTCCTACGAGCAGTACTTC.

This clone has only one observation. CDR3 protein: CASSPTGGEDYEQYF. The CDR3, as DNA: TGTGCCAGCAGTCCTACAGGGGGTGAAGACTACGAGCAGTACTTC. This chain connects TRBV28 to TRBJ2-7, with 8 nucleotides matching TRBD1. Germline V gives CDR1 MDHEN, CDR2 SYDVKM. J gave up 3 bases and V 5 bases, and 9 bases lay outside the gene matches. CDR3 length: 15 residues. Complete variable domain (other parts from reference TRBV28 and TRBJ2-7): DVKVTQSSRYLVKRTGEKVFLECVQDMDHENMFWYRQDPGLGLRLIYFSYDVKMKEKGDIPEGYSVSREKKERFSLILESASTNQTSMYLCASSPTGGEDYEQYFGPGTRLTVT.

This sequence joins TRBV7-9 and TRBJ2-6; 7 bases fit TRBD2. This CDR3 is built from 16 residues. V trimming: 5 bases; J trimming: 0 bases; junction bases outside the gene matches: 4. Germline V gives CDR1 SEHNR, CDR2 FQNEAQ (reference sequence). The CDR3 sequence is CASSPRTSSGANVLTF. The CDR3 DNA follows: TGTGCCAGCAGCCCCCGGACTAGCTCTGGGGCCAACGTCCTGACTTTC.

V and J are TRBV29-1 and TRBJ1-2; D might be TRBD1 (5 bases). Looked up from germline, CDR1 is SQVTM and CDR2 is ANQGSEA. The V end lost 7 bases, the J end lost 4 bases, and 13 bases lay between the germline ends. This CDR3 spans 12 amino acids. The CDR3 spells CSALDTSYGYTF. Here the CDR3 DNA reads TGCAGCGCATTGGACACATCCTATGGCTACACCTTC.

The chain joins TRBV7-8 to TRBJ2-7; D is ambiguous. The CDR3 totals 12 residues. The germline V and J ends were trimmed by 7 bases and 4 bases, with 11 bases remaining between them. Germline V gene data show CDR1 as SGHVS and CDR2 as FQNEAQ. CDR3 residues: CASISARYEQYF. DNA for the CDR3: TGTGCCAGCATTTCGGCTAGGTACGAGCAGTACTTC.

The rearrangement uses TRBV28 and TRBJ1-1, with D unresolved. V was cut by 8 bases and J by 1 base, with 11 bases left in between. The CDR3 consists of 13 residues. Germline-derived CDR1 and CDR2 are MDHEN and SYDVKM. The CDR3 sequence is CASCTDPNTEAFF. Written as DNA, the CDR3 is TGTGCCAGCTGCACAGACCCGAACACTGAAGCTTTCTTT.

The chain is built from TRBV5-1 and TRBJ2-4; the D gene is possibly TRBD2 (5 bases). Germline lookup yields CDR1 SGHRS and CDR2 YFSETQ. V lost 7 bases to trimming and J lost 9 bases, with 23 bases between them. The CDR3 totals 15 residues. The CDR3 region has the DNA TGCGCCAGCCGAGGAACCGGGCCCGCGGGTGGCATTCAGTACTTC. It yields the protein CASRGTGPAGGIQYF.

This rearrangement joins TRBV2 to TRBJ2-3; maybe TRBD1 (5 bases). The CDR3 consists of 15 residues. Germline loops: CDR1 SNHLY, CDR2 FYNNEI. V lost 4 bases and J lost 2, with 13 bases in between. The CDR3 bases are TGTGCCAGCAGTGCCCTTCAGGGTTTCACAGATACGCAGTATTTT. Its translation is CASSALQGFTDTQYF.

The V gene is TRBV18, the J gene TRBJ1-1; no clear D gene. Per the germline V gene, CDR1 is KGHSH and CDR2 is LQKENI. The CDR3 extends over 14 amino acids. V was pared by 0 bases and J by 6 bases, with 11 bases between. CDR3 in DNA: TGTGCCAGCTCACCACCCAATCAGGCCGCTGAAGCTTTCTTT. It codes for CASSPPNQAAEAFF.

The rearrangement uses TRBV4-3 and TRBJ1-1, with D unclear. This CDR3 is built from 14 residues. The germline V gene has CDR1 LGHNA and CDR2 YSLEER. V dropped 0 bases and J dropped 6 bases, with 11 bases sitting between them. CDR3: CASSQDPGSSEAFF. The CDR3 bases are TGCGCCAGCAGCCAAGATCCGGGGAGCTCTGAAGCTTTCTTT.